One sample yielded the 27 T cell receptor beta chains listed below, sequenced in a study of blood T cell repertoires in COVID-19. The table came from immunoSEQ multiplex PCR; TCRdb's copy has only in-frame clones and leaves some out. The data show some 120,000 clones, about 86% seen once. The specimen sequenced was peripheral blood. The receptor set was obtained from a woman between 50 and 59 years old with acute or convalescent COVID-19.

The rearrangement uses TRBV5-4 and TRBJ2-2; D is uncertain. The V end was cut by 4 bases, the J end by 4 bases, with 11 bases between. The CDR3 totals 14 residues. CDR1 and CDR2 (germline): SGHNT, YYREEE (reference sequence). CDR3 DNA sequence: TGTGCCAGCAGCCTAGGAATCGGCACCGGGGAGCTGTTTTTT. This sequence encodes CASSLGIGTGELFF. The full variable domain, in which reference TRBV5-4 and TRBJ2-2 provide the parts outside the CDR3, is ETGVTQSPTHLIKTRGQQVTLRCSSQSGHNTVSWYQQALGQGPQFIFQYYREEENGRGNFPPRFSGLQFPNYSSELNVNALELDDSALYLCASSLGIGTGELFFGEGSRLTVL.

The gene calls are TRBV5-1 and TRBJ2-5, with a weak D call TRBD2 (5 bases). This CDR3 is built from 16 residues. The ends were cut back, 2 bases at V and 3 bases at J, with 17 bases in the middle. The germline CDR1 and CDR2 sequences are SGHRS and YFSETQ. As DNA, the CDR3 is TGCGCCAGCAGCTTCTTCGGACTGGGAGAAGAAGAGACCCAGTACTTC. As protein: CASSFFGLGEEETQYF. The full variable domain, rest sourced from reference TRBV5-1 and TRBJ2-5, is KAGVTQTPRYLIKTRGQQVTLSCSPISGHRSVSWYQQTPGQGLQFLFEYFSETQRNKGNFPGRFSGRQFSNSRSEMNVSTLELGDSALYLCASSFFGLGEEETQYFGPGTRLLVL.

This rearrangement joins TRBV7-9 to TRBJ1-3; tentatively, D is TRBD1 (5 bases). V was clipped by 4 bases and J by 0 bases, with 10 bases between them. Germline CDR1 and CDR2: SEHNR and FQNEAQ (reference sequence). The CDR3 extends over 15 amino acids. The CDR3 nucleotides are TGTGCCAGCAGCTCCCAGGGCCTCTCTGGAAACACCATATATTTT. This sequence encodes CASSSQGLSGNTIYF.

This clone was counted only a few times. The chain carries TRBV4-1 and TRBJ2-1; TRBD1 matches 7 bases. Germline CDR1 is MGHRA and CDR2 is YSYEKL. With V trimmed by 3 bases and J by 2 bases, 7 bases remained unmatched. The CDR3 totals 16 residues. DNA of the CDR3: TGCGCCAGCAGCCAGAAACAGGGGCAGGCCTACAATGAGCAGTTCTTC. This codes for CASSQKQGQAYNEQFF.

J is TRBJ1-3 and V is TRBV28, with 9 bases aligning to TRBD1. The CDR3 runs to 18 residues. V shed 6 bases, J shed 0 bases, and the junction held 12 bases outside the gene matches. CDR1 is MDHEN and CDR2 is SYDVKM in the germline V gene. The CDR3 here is CASRLTGGFLFSGNTIYF. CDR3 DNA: TGTGCCAGCAGACTGACAGGGGGATTTCTTTTCTCTGGAAACACCATATATTTT.

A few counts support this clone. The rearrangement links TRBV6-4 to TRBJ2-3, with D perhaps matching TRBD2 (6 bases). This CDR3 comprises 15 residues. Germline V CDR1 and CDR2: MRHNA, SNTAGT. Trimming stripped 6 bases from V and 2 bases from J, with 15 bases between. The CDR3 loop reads CASSWTKEPTDTQYF. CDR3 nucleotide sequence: TGTGCCAGCAGCTGGACTAAAGAACCCACAGATACGCAGTATTTT.

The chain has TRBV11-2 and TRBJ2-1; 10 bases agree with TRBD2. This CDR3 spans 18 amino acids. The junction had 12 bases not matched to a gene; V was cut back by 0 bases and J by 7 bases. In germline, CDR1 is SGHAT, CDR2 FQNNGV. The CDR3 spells CASSLEVWASGRGNEQFF. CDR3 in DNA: TGTGCCAGCAGCTTAGAGGTTTGGGCGAGCGGGAGGGGGAATGAGCAGTTCTTC.

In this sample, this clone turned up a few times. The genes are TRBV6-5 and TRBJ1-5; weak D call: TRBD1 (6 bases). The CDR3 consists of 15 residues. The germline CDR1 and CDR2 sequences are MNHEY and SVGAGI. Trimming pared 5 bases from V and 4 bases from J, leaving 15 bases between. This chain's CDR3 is CASSPRGASNQPQHF. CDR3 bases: TGTGCCAGCAGTCCACGGGGGGCTTCAAATCAGCCCCAGCATTTT.

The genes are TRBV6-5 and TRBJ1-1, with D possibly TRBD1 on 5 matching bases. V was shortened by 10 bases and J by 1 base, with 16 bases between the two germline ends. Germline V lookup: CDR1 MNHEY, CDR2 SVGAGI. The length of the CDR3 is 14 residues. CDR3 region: CATHPRATNTEAFF. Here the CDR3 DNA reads TGTGCCACCCACCCCAGGGCGACGAACACTGAAGCTTTCTTT.

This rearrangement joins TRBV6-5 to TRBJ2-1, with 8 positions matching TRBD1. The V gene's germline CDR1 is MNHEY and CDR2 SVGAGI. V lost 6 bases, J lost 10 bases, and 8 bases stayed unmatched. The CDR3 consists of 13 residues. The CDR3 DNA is TGTGCCAGCAGGAACCAGGGGGCTCGGGAGCAGTTCTTC. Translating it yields CASRNQGAREQFF.

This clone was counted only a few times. CDR3: CASSVAGSGSYEQYF. In nucleotides, the CDR3 is TGTGCCAGCAGCGTAGCGGGTAGCGGAAGCTACGAGCAGTACTTC. The rearrangement joins TRBV9 to TRBJ2-7, with a possible D match to TRBD2 (6 bases). Germline V gene sequence: CDR1 SGDLS, CDR2 YYNGEE. This CDR3 contains 15 residues. Trimming removed 0 bases at V and 3 bases at J, with 13 bases between.

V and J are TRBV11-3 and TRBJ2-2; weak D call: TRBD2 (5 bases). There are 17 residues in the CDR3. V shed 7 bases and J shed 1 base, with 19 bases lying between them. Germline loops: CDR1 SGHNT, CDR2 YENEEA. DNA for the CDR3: TGTGCCAGCACGCTTGCCCGGGGTAATCTGAACACCGGGGAGCTGTTTTTT. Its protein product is CASTLARGNLNTGELFF.

This CDR3 is CASSSGQGLGFAYNSPLHF. The CDR3 DNA reads TGTGCCAGCAGCTCAGGACAGGGTTTGGGGTTTGCCTATAATTCACCCCTCCACTTT. The gene calls are TRBV7-2 and TRBJ1-6, with 8 bases identical to TRBD1. Trimming removed 4 bases from V and 2 bases from J; junction bases left unmatched: 13. Germline V gene lookup returns CDR1 SGHTA and CDR2 FQGNSA. CDR3 length equals 19 residues.

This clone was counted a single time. CDR3 residues: CASSYRDTSYEQYF. DNA for the CDR3: TGTGCCAGCAGTTACCGGGACACGTCCTACGAGCAGTACTTC. The chain combines TRBV6-5 with TRBJ2-7, with D maybe TRBD1 (6 bases). Trimming cost V 2 bases and J 1 base, with 9 bases left between them. The CDR3 runs 14 residues. The germline V gene has CDR1 MNHEY and CDR2 SVGAGI.

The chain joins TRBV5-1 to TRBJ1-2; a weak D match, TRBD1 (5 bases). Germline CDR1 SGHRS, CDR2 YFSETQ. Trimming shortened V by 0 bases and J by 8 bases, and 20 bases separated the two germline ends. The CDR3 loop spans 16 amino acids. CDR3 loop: CASSLDNSGVLGGYTF. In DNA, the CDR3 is TGCGCCAGCAGCTTGGATAATTCGGGGGTCTTGGGAGGCTACACCTTC.

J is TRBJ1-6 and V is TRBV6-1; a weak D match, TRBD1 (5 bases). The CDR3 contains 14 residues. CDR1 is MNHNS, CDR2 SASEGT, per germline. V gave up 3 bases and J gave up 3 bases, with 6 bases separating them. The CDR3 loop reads CASSDRVYNSPLHF. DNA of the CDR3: TGTGCCAGCAGTGACAGGGTCTATAATTCACCCCTCCACTTT.

CDR3 protein: CASSLTSLNEQFF. The CDR3, as DNA: TGCGCCAGCAGTTTAACTAGCCTCAATGAGCAGTTCTTC. V usage is TRBV5-1 and J usage is TRBJ2-1, with D maybe TRBD2 (6 bases). V was clipped by 5 bases and J by 6 bases, with 12 bases between them. CDR3 length: 13 amino acids. The germline gives CDR1 SGHRS, CDR2 YFSETQ.

The CDR3 loop is CASRRELSTDTQYF. The CDR3 DNA sequence: TGTGCCAGCAGACGGGAGTTGAGCACAGATACGCAGTATTTT. This chain joins TRBV27 and TRBJ2-3; D may be TRBD2 (6 bases). V was clipped by 6 bases and J by 0 bases, with 10 bases between them. The CDR3 is made up of 14 amino acids. Germline assignment: CDR1 MNHEY and CDR2 SMNVEV (reference sequence).

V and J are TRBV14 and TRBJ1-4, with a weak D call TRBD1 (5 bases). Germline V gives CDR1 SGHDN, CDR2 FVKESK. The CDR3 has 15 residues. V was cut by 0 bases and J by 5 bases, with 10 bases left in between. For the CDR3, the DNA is TGTGCCAGCAGCCAAGATGCAGGGTGGAATGAAAAACTGTTTTTT. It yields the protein CASSQDAGWNEKLFF.

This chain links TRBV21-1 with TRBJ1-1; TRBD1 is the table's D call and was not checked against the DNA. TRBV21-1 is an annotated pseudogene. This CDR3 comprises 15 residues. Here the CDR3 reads CASSKVTGQSTEAFF. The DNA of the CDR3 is TGTGCCAGCAGCAAAGTAACAGGGCAGAGCACTGAAGCTTTCTTT.

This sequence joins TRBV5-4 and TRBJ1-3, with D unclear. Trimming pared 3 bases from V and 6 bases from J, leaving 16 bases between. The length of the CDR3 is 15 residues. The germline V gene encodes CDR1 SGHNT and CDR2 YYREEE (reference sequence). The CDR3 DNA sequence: TGTGCCAGCAGCTCCGCCGGTGTGGGCAAAAACACCATATATTTT. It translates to CASSSAGVGKNTIYF.

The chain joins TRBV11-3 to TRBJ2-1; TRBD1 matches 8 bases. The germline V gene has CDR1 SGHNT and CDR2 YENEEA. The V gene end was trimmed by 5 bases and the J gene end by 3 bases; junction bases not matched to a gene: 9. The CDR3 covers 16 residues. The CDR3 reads CASSLRRQGIYNEQFF. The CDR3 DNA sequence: TGTGCCAGCAGCCTAAGGAGACAGGGGATCTACAATGAGCAGTTCTTC.

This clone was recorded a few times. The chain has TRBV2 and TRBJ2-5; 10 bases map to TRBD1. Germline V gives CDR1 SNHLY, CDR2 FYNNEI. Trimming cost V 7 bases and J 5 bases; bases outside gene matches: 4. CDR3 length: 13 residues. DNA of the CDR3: TGTGCCAGCAAGATGGGACAGGGGGAGACCCAGTACTTC. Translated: CASKMGQGETQYF. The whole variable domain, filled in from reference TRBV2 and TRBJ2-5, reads EPEVTQTPSHQVTQMGQEVILRCVPISNHLYFYWYRQILGQKVEFLVSFYNNEISEKSEIFDDQFSVERPDGSNFTLKIRSTKLEDSAMYFCASKMGQGETQYFGPGTRLLVL.

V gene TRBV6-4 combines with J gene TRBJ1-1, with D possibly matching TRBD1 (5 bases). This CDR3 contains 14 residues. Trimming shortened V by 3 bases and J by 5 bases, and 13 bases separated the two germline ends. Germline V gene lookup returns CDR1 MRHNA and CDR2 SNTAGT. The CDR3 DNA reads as TGTGCCAGCAGTGAACGGGGGGGAGGGACTGAAGCTTTCTTT. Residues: CASSERGGGTEAFF.

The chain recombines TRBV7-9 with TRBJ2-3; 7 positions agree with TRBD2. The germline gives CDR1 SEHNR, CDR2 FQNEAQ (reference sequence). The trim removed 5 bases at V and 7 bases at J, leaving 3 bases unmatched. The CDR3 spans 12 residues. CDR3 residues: CASSPGGNTQYF. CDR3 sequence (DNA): TGTGCCAGCAGCCCCGGGGGGAATACGCAGTATTTT.

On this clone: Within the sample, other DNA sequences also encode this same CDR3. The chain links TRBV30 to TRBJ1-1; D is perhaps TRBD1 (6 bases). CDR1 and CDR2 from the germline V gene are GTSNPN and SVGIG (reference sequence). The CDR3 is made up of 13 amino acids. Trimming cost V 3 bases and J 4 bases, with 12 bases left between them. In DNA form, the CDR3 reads TGTGCCTGGAGATTACAGGGATTCACTGAAGCTTTCTTT. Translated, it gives CAWRLQGFTEAFF.

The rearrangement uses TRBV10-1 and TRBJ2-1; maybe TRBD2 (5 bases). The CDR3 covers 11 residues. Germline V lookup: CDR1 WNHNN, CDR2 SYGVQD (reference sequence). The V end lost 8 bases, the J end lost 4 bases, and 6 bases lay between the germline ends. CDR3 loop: CASGGYNEQFF. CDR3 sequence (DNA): TGCGCCAGCGGAGGATACAATGAGCAGTTCTTC.